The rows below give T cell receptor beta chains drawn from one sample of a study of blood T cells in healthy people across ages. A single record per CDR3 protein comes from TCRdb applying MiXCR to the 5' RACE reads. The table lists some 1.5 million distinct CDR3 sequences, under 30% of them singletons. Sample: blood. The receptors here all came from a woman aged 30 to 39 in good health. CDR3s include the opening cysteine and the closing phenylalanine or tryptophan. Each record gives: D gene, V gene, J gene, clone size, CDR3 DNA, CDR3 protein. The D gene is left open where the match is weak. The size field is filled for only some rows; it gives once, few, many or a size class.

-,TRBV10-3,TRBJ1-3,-,TGTGCCATCAGTGCGACTCAGGGAAACACCATATATTTT,CAISATQGNTIYF
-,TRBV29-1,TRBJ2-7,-,TGCAGCGCTGTTCCGGGACGGGGCTCCGAGCAGTACTTC,CSAVPGRGSEQYF
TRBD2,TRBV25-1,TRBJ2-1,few,TGTGCCAGCAGTGCGATGGGACTAGCGGGTCGTCAGTTCTTC,CASSAMGLAGRQFF
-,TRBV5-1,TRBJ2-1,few,TGCGCCAGCAACTCGGACTTCCCGGTGGGGTACAATGAGCAGTTCTTC,CASNSDFPVGYNEQFF
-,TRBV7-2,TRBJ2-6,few,TGTGCCAGCAGCTTAATTTTTCCGGAGGGCACCGTCCTGACTTTC,CASSLIFPEGTVLTF
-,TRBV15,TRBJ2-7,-,TGTGCCACCAGGTTTCTTCTGGGCCTAAACTACGAGCAGTACTTC,CATRFLLGLNYEQYF
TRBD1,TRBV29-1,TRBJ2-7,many,TGCAGCGTTATGAAACAGGGGAGTAACGAGCAGTACTTC,CSVMKQGSNEQYF
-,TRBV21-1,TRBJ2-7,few,TGTGCCAGCAGCATGACAGGGGGCGAGAGTTGGCACGAGCAGTACTTC,CASSMTGGESWHEQYF
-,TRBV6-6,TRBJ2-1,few,TGTGCCAGCAATACAGGGGGGGAAGAGACCCAGTTCTTC,CASNTGGEETQFF
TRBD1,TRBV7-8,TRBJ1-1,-,TGTGCCAGCAGCCCATACACCGACAGGGGTACTGAAGCTTTCTTT,CASSPYTDRGTEAFF
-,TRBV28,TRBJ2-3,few,TGTGCCAACAGTTTTGTTCCAGATACGCAGTATTTT,CANSFVPDTQYF
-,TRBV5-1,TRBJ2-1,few,TGCGCCAGCAGCTTCCCTAGGACCGGATCCAACAAAAGGAATGAGCAGTTCTTC,CASSFPRTGSNKRNEQFF
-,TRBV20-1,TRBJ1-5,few,TGCAGTGTTAGATCACAGGCCCCCGGTGAGCCCCAGCATTTT,CSVRSQAPGEPQHF
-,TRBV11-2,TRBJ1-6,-,TGTGCCAGCAGCTTAGGCGCCTATAATTCACCCCTCCACTTT,CASSLGAYNSPLHF
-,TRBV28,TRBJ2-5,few,TGTGCCAGCAGTCTAACGATCAGTAGCCAAGAGACCCAGTACTTC,CASSLTISSQETQYF
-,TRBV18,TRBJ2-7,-,TGTGCCAGCTCAGAGAATAGCGGAGTTACCGGAGCCGAGCAGTACTTC,CASSENSGVTGAEQYF
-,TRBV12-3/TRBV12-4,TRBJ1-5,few,TGTGCCAGCAGTATTACACGAGATCAGCCCCGGCATTTT,CASSITRDQPRHF
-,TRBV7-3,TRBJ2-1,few,TGTGCCAGCAGCTCAAGAAAAGGGAGCTCCTACAATGAGCAGTTCTTC,CASSSRKGSSYNEQFF
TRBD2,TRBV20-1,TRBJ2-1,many,TGCAGTGCCCTACGGACTAGCGGTTCCTACAATGAGCAGTTCTTC,CSALRTSGSYNEQFF
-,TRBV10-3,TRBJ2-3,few,TGTGCCATCATGGGGGACACAGGGACAGATACGCAGTATTTT,CAIMGDTGTDTQYF
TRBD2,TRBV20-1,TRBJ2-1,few,TGCAGGGTCGGACTAGCGGGAGGCCAAGAGCAGTTCTTC,CRVGLAGGQEQFF
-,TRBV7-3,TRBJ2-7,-,TGTGCCAGCAGTCCGAACGGACGGCTCTCGCACGAGCAGTACTTC,CASSPNGRLSHEQYF
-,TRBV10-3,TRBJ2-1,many,TGTGCCATCAGTGGGCTTAGCGGAGTAGGAAATGAGCAGTTCTTC,CAISGLSGVGNEQFF
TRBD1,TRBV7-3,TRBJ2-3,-,TGTGCCAGCAGCCGACAGGGGGATAAGACAGATACGCAGTATTTT,CASSRQGDKTDTQYF
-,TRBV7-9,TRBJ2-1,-,TGTGCCAGCAGCTTAGAAGACCTCGCGCATGAGCAGTTCTTT,CASSLEDLAHEQFF
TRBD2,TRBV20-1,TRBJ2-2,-,TGCAGTGCCAGGACTAGCGGGAGCCACACCGGGGAGCTGTTTTTT,CSARTSGSHTGELFF
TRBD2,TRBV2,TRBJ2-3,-,TGTGCCAGCGGGACTAGCGGGGCAGATACGCAGTATTTT,CASGTSGADTQYF
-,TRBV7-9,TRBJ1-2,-,TGTGCCAGCAGCTTAATGGGTCACGAACCGGTATACACCTTC,CASSLMGHEPVYTF
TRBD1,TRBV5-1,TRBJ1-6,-,TGCGCCAGCAGCTTAAATACAGGGGCGCCGTCACCCCTCCACTTT,CASSLNTGAPSPLHF
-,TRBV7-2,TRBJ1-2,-,TGTGCCAGCAGCCTCGGACAGAACTCTAACTATGGCTACACCTTC,CASSLGQNSNYGYTF
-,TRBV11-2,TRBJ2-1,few,TGTGCCAGCAGCCCTCGGGGGCCCACCGGCAGCGAGCAGTTCTTC,CASSPRGPTGSEQFF
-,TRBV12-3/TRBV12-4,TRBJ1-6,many,TGTGCCAGCAGTTTTTGGAGTTCACCCCTCCACTTT,CASSFWSSPLHF
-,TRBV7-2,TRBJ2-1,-,TGTGCCGGCAGCCGTGGCAACTCCTACAATGAGCAGTTCTTC,CAGSRGNSYNEQFF
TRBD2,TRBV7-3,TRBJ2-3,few,TGTGCCAGCAGCCTCTACTTAGCGGGGGCAGATACGCAGTATTTT,CASSLYLAGADTQYF
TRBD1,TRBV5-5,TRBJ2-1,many,TGTGCCAGCAGCTTGGTAGGACAGGACCAACAGTTCTTC,CASSLVGQDQQFF
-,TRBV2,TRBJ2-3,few,TGTGCCAGCGTGGCGGCTAGCGCGGATACGCAGTATTTT,CASVAASADTQYF
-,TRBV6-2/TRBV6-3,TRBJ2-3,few,TGTGCCAGCAGTTATTCAAGGGCCGGTGGAGATACGCAGTATTTT,CASSYSRAGGDTQYF
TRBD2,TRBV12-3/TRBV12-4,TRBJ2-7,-,TGTGCCAGCAGTTTGACGAGACTAGCGGGAGACGAGCAGTACTTC,CASSLTRLAGDEQYF
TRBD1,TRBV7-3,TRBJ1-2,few,TGTGCCAGCAGGCTAGGGGGCGCAGGGGACTATGGCTACACCTTC,CASRLGGAGDYGYTF
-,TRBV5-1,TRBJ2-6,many,TGCGCCAGCAGCGAGGGACAACCTGGGGCCAACGTCCTGACTTTC,CASSEGQPGANVLTF
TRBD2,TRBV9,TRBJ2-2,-,TGTGCCAGCAGCGTAGTCCAGCGGGGCGGCACCGGGGAGCTGTTTTTT,CASSVVQRGGTGELFF
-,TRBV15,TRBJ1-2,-,TGTGCCACCAGCAGAGGGGAGGGGGACTATGGCTACACCTTC,CATSRGEGDYGYTF